The next 22 T cell receptor beta chains were all read from a single sample in a study of CD8 T cells in ankylosing spondylitis. TCRdb redid the calling of the 5' RACE reads with MiXCR, one entry per CDR3 protein. The sample lists about 130,000 distinct CDR3 sequences, approximately 9.7% seen once, with 3.3% in the top ten. Sample: blood, either unsorted or a sorted T cell fraction (not recorded which). The receptors originated from a male donor with ankylosing spondylitis or in good health (not recorded which).

This clonotype was seen many times. The chain couples TRBV6-1 to TRBJ2-3, with 14 bases that match TRBD2. The CDR3 spans 16 residues. The trim removed 4 bases at V and 6 bases at J, leaving 6 bases unmatched. The germline gives CDR1 MNHNS, CDR2 SASEGT. The CDR3 loop reads CASSGGLAGGSDTQYF. The DNA of the CDR3 is TGTGCCAGCAGTGGCGGACTAGCGGGAGGTTCGGATACGCAGTATTTT.

This clonotype was counted only a few times. The chain uses TRBV11-2 and TRBJ2-2; D not certain. Trimming stripped 2 bases from V and 2 bases from J, with 12 bases between. CDR1 is SGHAT, CDR2 FQNNGV, per germline. This CDR3 has 16 amino acids. This CDR3 is CASSLSPPGNTGELFF. The CDR3 region has the DNA TGTGCCAGCAGCTTAAGTCCTCCGGGTAACACCGGGGAGCTGTTTTTT.

The chain employs TRBV12-3 or TRBV12-4 and TRBJ2-1; the D gene is possibly TRBD2 (6 bases). Trimming stripped 1 base from V and 6 bases from J, with 10 bases between. This CDR3 is built from 14 residues. In nucleotides, the CDR3 is TGTGCCAGCAGTTTAGGGACTACCGGCAATGAGCAGTTCTTC. As protein: CASSLGTTGNEQFF.

This clonotype was observed a handful of times. The CDR3 spells CASSLGSPRQGVRSQYF. The CDR3 bases are TGTGCCAGCAGCTTGGGGTCCCCCAGACAGGGGGTGAGGAGTCAGTACTTC. V gene TRBV5-5 combines with J gene TRBJ2-4, with 9 bases that match TRBD1. Losses at the gene ends were 0 bases for V and 12 bases for J; bases not matched to a gene: 16. Germline CDR1 SGHKS, CDR2 YYEKEE (reference sequence). This CDR3 has 17 residues.

This clonotype has at least ten counts. CDR3: CSARRPGQETQYF. In nucleotides, the CDR3 is TGCAGTGCTAGGCGTCCAGGGCAAGAGACCCAGTACTTC. The chain couples TRBV20-1 to TRBJ2-5, with D maybe TRBD1 (5 bases). The CDR3 contains 13 residues. The V end was cut by 3 bases, the J end by 2 bases, with 10 bases between. Germline CDR1 is DFQATT and CDR2 is SNEGSKA (reference sequence).

This clonotype has a count of ten or more. The rearrangement uses TRBV5-1 and TRBJ1-2; 7 nucleotides match TRBD1. The germline CDR1 and CDR2 sequences are SGHRS and YFSETQ. With 5 bases clipped from V and 3 bases from J, the junction kept 7 bases outside the gene matches. The CDR3 length is 14 residues. CDR3 bases: TGCGCCAGCAGTTCCGGAGACAGGGACTATGGCTACACCTTC. This gives the protein CASSSGDRDYGYTF.

This clonotype was observed at least ten times. The V and J genes are TRBV7-6 and TRBJ2-5; possible D gene TRBD1, 6 bases. CDR1 is SGHVS, CDR2 FNYEAQ, per germline. Trimming stripped 5 bases from V and 2 bases from J, with 21 bases between. This CDR3 has 17 residues. As DNA, the CDR3 is TGTGCCAGCAGCCCCAGGCAAGACAGGATTCTACAAGAGACCCAGTACTTC. Its translation: CASSPRQDRILQETQYF. Using reference TRBV7-6 and TRBJ2-5 for the parts outside the CDR3, the full variable domain is GAGVSQSPRYKVTKRGQDVALRCDPISGHVSLYWYRQALGQGPEFLTYFNYEAQQDKSGLPNDRFSAERPEGSISTLTIQRTEQRDSAMYRCASSPRQDRILQETQYFGPGTRLLVL.

This clonotype was observed many times. The V gene is TRBV29-1, the J gene TRBJ2-1, with D tentatively TRBD2 (5 bases). Germline V lookup: CDR1 SQVTM, CDR2 ANQGSEA. V lost 5 bases and J 10 bases, leaving 12 bases between the germline ends. The CDR3 totals 11 residues. Here the CDR3 reads CSVLGLVEQFF. DNA of the CDR3: TGCAGCGTTCTCGGACTCGTAGAGCAGTTCTTC.

This clonotype appeared many times. The CDR3 is CASSSLSGNEQFF. In nucleotides, the CDR3 is TGCGCCAGCAGCTCCCTTAGCGGTAATGAGCAGTTCTTC. The chain has TRBV5-1 and TRBJ2-1, with D possibly being TRBD2 (6 bases). The CDR3 is made up of 13 amino acids. CDR1 and CDR2 (germline): SGHRS, YFSETQ. V was trimmed by 3 bases and J by 7 bases, leaving 11 bases between them.

This clonotype was seen ten or more times. This sequence joins TRBV6-1 and TRBJ1-2; D is undetermined. Per the germline V gene, CDR1 is MNHNS and CDR2 is SASEGT. CDR3 length equals 14 residues. V lost 1 base and J lost 4, with 10 bases in between. The DNA for the CDR3 is TGTGCCAGCAGTGAAGAGGATGCGGGCTATGGCTACACCTTC. Translation gives CASSEEDAGYGYTF.

The chain uses TRBV21-1 and TRBJ2-1. TRBV21-1 is a documented pseudogene. The length of the CDR3 is 12 residues. The CDR3, as DNA: TGTGCCAGCCGTGACTCGTACAATGAGCAGTTCTTC. Translation gives CASRDSYNEQFF.

This clonotype was recorded many times. The chain links TRBV6-2 or TRBV6-3 to TRBJ2-3, with D possibly called TRBD1 or TRBD2 (5 bases each). V lost 5 bases and J lost 10, with 13 bases in between. Germline V CDR1 and CDR2: MNHEY, SVGEGT. This CDR3 is 12 amino acids long. CDR3 in amino acids: CASSRGQGAQYF. The CDR3 nucleotides read TGTGCCAGCAGTCGGGGCCAAGGCGCGCAGTATTTT.

This clonotype was recorded at least ten times. This sequence joins TRBV4-1 and TRBJ2-3; no firm D call. The CDR3 length is 15 residues. The germline gives CDR1 MGHRA, CDR2 YSYEKL. V was clipped by 0 bases and J by 0 bases, with 7 bases between them. Written as DNA, the CDR3 is TGCGCCAGCAGCCAAGAGGCTGCCAGCACAGATACGCAGTATTTT. Amino acid sequence: CASSQEAASTDTQYF.

This clonotype was observed a few times. The chain has TRBV12-3 or TRBV12-4 and TRBJ2-2; unclear D gene. V lost 1 base to trimming and J lost 6 bases, with 6 bases between them. The CDR3 contains 13 residues. CDR3 sequence reads: CASSLGVSGELFF. Here the CDR3 DNA reads TGTGCCAGCAGTTTAGGGGTATCCGGGGAGCTGTTTTTT.

There are many counts of this clonotype. The J gene is TRBJ2-4, the V gene TRBV5-1; 13 bases are shared with TRBD2. CDR1 and CDR2 (germline): SGHRS, YFSETQ. The CDR3 is 20 residues long. Trimming cost V 1 base and J 2 bases; bases outside gene matches: 12. Here the CDR3 DNA reads TGCGCCAGCAGCTTGAGAGGACTAGCGGGAGTAGGCGGGTCCAAAAACATTCAGTACTTC. As protein: CASSLRGLAGVGGSKNIQYF. Filled out from reference TRBV5-1 and TRBJ2-4, the complete variable domain reads KAGVTQTPRYLIKTRGQQVTLSCSPISGHRSVSWYQQTPGQGLQFLFEYFSETQRNKGNFPGRFSGRQFSNSRSEMNVSTLELGDSALYLCASSLRGLAGVGGSKNIQYFGAGTRLSVL.

This clonotype was detected ten times or more. The gene calls are TRBV7-2 and TRBJ2-7, with 8 bases that match TRBD1. The germline V gene encodes CDR1 SGHTA and CDR2 FQGNSA. V gave up 2 bases and J gave up 3 bases; unmatched junction bases: 3. This CDR3 is 14 amino acids long. This CDR3 is CASSLSRGLYEQYF. DNA for the CDR3: TGTGCCAGCAGCTTAAGCAGGGGGCTCTACGAGCAGTACTTC.

This clonotype was counted many times. The V gene is TRBV6-6, the J gene TRBJ2-7; 11 nucleotides agree with TRBD2. The CDR3 is made up of 13 amino acids. V was pared by 8 bases and J by 6 bases, with 6 bases of the junction left unmatched. In germline, CDR1 is MNHNY, CDR2 SVGAGI (reference sequence). DNA for the CDR3: TGTGCCAGCTGTACGCTAGCGGGAGGCGAGCAGTACTTC. Translating gives CASCTLAGGEQYF.

There are many counts of this clonotype. The V gene is TRBV20-1, the J gene TRBJ2-3, with a tentative D call TRBD2 (6 bases). Germline V gene data show CDR1 as DFQATT and CDR2 as SNEGSKA (reference sequence). Trimming left V 1 base short and J 1 base short, with 12 bases between. The CDR3 covers 15 residues. CDR3 nucleotides: TGCAGTGCTAGAGTTGGCGGGATTGGCACAGATACGCAGTATTTT. Its translation is CSARVGGIGTDTQYF.

The chain has TRBV20-1 and TRBJ2-1, with a weak D call TRBD2 (5 bases). CDR1 is DFQATT, CDR2 SNEGSKA, per germline (reference sequence). The V end lost 6 bases, the J end lost 4 bases, and 10 bases lay between the germline ends. This CDR3 has 12 amino acids. CDR3 DNA sequence: TGCAGTGCCGAACTAGTGTACAATGAGCAGTTCTTC. Protein sequence: CSAELVYNEQFF.

This clonotype was observed at least ten times. J is TRBJ2-2 and V is TRBV5-6; TRBD1 or TRBD2 may be the D gene (5 bases each). Trimming shortened V by 1 base and J by 6 bases, and 13 bases separated the two germline ends. The germline CDR1 and CDR2 sequences are SGHDT and YYEEEE. The CDR3 contains 15 residues. The CDR3 is CASSLLGTLAGELFF. The CDR3 bases are TGTGCCAGCAGCTTGTTAGGGACCCTGGCCGGGGAGCTGTTTTTT.

This clonotype was observed many times. The chain combines TRBV9 with TRBJ2-7; perhaps TRBD2 as D (5 bases). Germline assignment: CDR1 SGDLS and CDR2 YYNGEE. The V end lost 0 bases, the J end lost 1 base, and 11 bases lay between the germline ends. The CDR3 is 15 residues long. CDR3 in DNA: TGTGCCAGCAGCGTAGGCGGGCAGACATCCTACGAGCAGTACTTC. This translates into CASSVGGQTSYEQYF. The variable domain in full, completed from reference TRBV9 and TRBJ2-7, reads DSGVTQTPKHLITATGQRVTLRCSPRSGDLSVYWYQQSLDQGLQFLIQYYNGEERAKGNILERFSAQQFPDLHSELNLSSLELGDSALYFCASSVGGQTSYEQYFGPGTRLTVT.

This clonotype was counted at least ten times. The chain's CDR3 is CSARGGGSVVSYNEQFF. For the CDR3, the DNA is TGCAGTGCTAGGGGGGGCGGAAGCGTCGTCTCCTACAATGAGCAGTTCTTC. V is TRBV20-1 and J is TRBJ2-1, with D perhaps assigned TRBD1 or TRBD2 (6 bases each). CDR3 length: 17 residues. The V gene lost 3 bases and the J gene lost 0 bases, with 18 bases spanning the gap. Germline V CDR1 and CDR2: DFQATT, SNEGSKA (reference sequence).